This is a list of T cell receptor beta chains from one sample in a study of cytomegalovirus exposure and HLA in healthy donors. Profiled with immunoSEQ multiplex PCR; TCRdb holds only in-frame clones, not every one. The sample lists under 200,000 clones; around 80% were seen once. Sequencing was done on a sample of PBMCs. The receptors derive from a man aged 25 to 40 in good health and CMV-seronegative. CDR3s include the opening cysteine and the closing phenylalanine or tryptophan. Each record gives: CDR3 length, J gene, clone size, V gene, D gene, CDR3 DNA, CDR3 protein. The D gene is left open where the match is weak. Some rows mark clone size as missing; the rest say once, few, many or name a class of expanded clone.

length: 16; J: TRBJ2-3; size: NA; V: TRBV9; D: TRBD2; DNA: TGTGCCAGCAGCGAGACCGGACTAGCGGGCGGAGATACGCAGTATTTT; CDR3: CASSETGLAGGDTQYF
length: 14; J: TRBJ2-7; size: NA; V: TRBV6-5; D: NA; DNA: TGTGCCAGCAGTTTAGGGGGGGGTTCCTACGAGCAGTACTTC; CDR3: CASSLGGGSYEQYF
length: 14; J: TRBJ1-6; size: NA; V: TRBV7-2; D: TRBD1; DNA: TGTGCCAGCAGCCGGGACAGGGTAGAGGGGTCCCTCCACTTT; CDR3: CASSRDRVEGSLHF
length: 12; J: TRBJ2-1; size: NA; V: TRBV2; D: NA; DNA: TGTGCCAGCCAAGGGGGCTACAATGAGCAGTTCTTC; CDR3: CASQGGYNEQFF
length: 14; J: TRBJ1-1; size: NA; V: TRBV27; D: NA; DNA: TGTGCCAGCAGTTTAAAAGGTCGGGGCACTGAAGCTTTCTTT; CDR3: CASSLKGRGTEAFF
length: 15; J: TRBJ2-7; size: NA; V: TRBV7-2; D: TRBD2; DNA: TGTGCCAGCAGCTTAGCGGCGGGAGGCTCTTACGAGCAGTACTTC; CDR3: CASSLAAGGSYEQYF
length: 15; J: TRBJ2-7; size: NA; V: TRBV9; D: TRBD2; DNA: TGTGCCAGCAGCGAAGGAGGACTAGCGGGAGACGAGCAGTACTTC; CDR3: CASSEGGLAGDEQYF
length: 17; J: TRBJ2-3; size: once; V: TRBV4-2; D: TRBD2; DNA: TGTGCCAGCAGCAAAGCCACTAGCGGGGTAAGCACAGATACGCAGTATTTT; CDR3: CASSKATSGVSTDTQYF
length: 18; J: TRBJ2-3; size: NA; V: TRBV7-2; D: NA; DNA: TGTGCCAGCAGCTTCCCGCTATACCCAGGGGAATCCACAGATACGCAGTATTTT; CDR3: CASSFPLYPGESTDTQYF
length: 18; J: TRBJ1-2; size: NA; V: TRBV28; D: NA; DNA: TGTGCCAGCAGTTTTCCCGGTGTGGTCCGGGGAATGATCTATGGCTACACCTTC; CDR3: CASSFPGVVRGMIYGYTF
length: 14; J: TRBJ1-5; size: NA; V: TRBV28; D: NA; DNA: TGTGCCAGCAGTTTGCTGGCTGGGGGCCAGCCCCAGCATTTT; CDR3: CASSLLAGGQPQHF
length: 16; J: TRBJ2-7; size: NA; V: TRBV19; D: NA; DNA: TGTGCCAGTAGTATAAACCTACAGGGTCGTAGCTACGAGCAGTACTTC; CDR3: CASSINLQGRSYEQYF
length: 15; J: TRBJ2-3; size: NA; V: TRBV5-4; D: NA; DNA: TGTGCCAGCAGCTTGGGGAGGGGGGGCCAAGATACGCAGTATTTT; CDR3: CASSLGRGGQDTQYF
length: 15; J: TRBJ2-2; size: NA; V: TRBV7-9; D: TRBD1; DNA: TGTGCCAGCAGCTTAACACAGGGGGCGAACGGGGAGCTGTTTTTT; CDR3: CASSLTQGANGELFF
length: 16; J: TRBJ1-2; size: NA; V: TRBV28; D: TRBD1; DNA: TGTGCCAGCAGTGAACCCAACAGGGGGCAGGTCTATGGCTACACCTTC; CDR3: CASSEPNRGQVYGYTF